The rows below give T cell receptor beta chains drawn from one sample of a study of identical twins. Using its own MiXCR run on the 5' RACE reads, TCRdb lists one record per CDR3 protein. The table records 410,000 or so distinct CDR3 sequences, around 20% of them present only once. The specimen was naive T cells sorted from blood. The receptors stem from a man aged 50 or older in good health. The CDR3 runs from the conserved cysteine through the conserved F or W. A D gene is named only where the DNA matches it firmly. Part of the rows lack a size; the others show once, few, many or a class for expanded clones.

V,J,size,D,DNA,CDR3
TRBV28,TRBJ1-4,many,TRBD1,TGTGCCAGCAACACCGAGACAGGGGGCACTAATGAAAAACTGTTTTTT,CASNTETGGTNEKLFF
TRBV28,TRBJ2-1,-,-,TGTGCCAGCAGCCAACTCCCAGGTAATGAGCAGTTCTTC,CASSQLPGNEQFF
TRBV2,TRBJ1-4,many,TRBD1,TGTGCCAGCAGACCCGGACAGGGGGTTGAAAAACTGTTTTTT,CASRPGQGVEKLFF
TRBV4-2,TRBJ2-3,few,-,TGTGCCAGCAGCCAGGTATGGGACACAGATACGCAGTATTTT,CASSQVWDTDTQYF
TRBV29-1,TRBJ2-5,-,-,TGCAGCGCCGAAGAGGATGTCGGAGGGCAAGAGACCCAGTACTTC,CSAEEDVGGQETQYF
TRBV28,TRBJ2-7,-,-,TGTGCCAGCAACACTCTCCTTGGCGAGCAGTACTTC,CASNTLLGEQYF
TRBV29-1,TRBJ1-2,few,-,TGCAGCGTTGAAGATGGGCTACCATTGACGGGGCCGGATGGCTACACCTTC,CSVEDGLPLTGPDGYTF
TRBV6-1,TRBJ2-2,many,-,TGTGCCAGCAGTCCACGATACACCGGGGAGCTGTTTTTT,CASSPRYTGELFF
TRBV10-3,TRBJ2-3,few,TRBD1,TGTGCCATCAGGGGGACAGTTAGCACAGATACGCAGTATTTT,CAIRGTVSTDTQYF
TRBV7-9,TRBJ2-5,many,-,TGTGCCAGCAGGGACTGGGACCCTCAGGGAGAGACCCAGTACTTC,CASRDWDPQGETQYF
TRBV11-2,TRBJ1-2,few,-,TGTGCCAGCAGCTTTCACGGTTTCTATGGCTACACCTTC,CASSFHGFYGYTF
TRBV5-5,TRBJ2-7,few,-,TGTGCCAGCACCGATGAAGGAGTCTACGAGCAGTACTTC,CASTDEGVYEQYF
TRBV27,TRBJ2-1,few,TRBD2,TGTGCCAGCAGACCGGGACTAGCGGGAGAAGGGGAGCAGTTCTTC,CASRPGLAGEGEQFF
TRBV11-2,TRBJ2-2,many,TRBD2,TGTGCCAGCAGTCCAGGGCCGCTAGCGGGGGGCACCGGGGAGCTGTTTTTT,CASSPGPLAGGTGELFF
TRBV29-1,TRBJ2-1,-,TRBD2,TGCAGCGTGCTCCGGGGGGGAGCTGAGCAGTTCTTC,CSVLRGGAEQFF
TRBV5-1,TRBJ1-6,-,-,TGCGCCAGCAGCCCCGGGCCCACAAGGGGAAATTCACCCCTCCACTTT,CASSPGPTRGNSPLHF
TRBV24-1,TRBJ2-5,few,-,TGTGCCACCAGTGATTTGCGTGGCAGGCGTGAGACCCAGTACTTC,CATSDLRGRRETQYF
TRBV28,TRBJ2-7,-,TRBD1,TGTGCCAGCAACACTCCGGGACAGGGGACCAGCGAGCAGTACTTC,CASNTPGQGTSEQYF
TRBV4-3,TRBJ1-1,few,-,TGCGCCAGCAGCCAAGAGTGGAACACTGAAGCTTTCTTT,CASSQEWNTEAFF
TRBV7-9,TRBJ2-2,many,TRBD1,TGTGCCAGCAGCTCCCGGGACAGGGGGGACACCGGGGAGCTGTTTTTT,CASSSRDRGDTGELFF
TRBV9,TRBJ2-3,-,TRBD2,TGTGCCAGCAGCGTAGAGCGGGGACGCTACACAGATACGCAGTATTTT,CASSVERGRYTDTQYF
TRBV19,TRBJ2-1,-,-,TGTGCCAGTAGTTCTCGACAGGCTGGCTCCTACAATGAGCAGTTCTTC,CASSSRQAGSYNEQFF
TRBV2,TRBJ1-4,-,-,TGTGCCAGCAGTGAACCCGGACTGAAAAATGAAAAACTGTTTTTT,CASSEPGLKNEKLFF
TRBV27,TRBJ1-2,-,-,TGTGCCAGCACTTCCTTCAGGGCGGAAAACTATGGCTACACCTTC,CASTSFRAENYGYTF
TRBV7-9,TRBJ2-5,many,-,TGTGCCAGCAGCCGTAGGGAAGAGACCCAGTACTTC,CASSRREETQYF
TRBV2,TRBJ1-4,many,-,TGTGCCAGCAGTGAACGGGGGACGGCTATTGAAAAACTGTTTTTT,CASSERGTAIEKLFF
TRBV12-3/TRBV12-4,TRBJ2-7,many,-,TGTGCCAGCAGTCCCGGGACTCCCAACAGAGGCTACGAGCAGTACTTC,CASSPGTPNRGYEQYF
TRBV19,TRBJ2-7,few,-,TGTGCCAGTAGTGTTCCGGGCAAAATCTACGAGCAGTACTTC,CASSVPGKIYEQYF
TRBV4-3,TRBJ2-1,few,TRBD2,TGCGCCAGCAGCCCCACCCTAGCGGGAGCTTACAATGAGCAGTTCTTC,CASSPTLAGAYNEQFF